The clone carrying this T cell receptor (beta chain) occurred many times. Its antigen remains unidentified. Germline V CDR1 and CDR2: SGHVS, FQNEAQ. V lost 2 bases, J lost 2 bases, and 7 bases lay in between. CDR3 size: 13 residues. A 10-nucleotide random UMI tagged transcripts in template-switch 5'RACE cDNA synthesis. TCRdb independently ran MiXCR on the 5' RACE reads; one entry per CDR3 protein. The sample shows more than 45,000 distinct CDR3 sequences, 2% to 3% of them seen only once. This entry belongs to a study of neurological immune-mediated disorders. General study results and limits: HTLV-1-associated myelopathy had the most TCR clonal expansion, whereas multiple sclerosis had the least (lower than in healthy controls).

The genes are TRBV7-8 and TRBJ2-7; tentatively, D is TRBD1 or TRBD2 (5 bases each). What was sequenced was PBMCs. This clonotype was obtained from a man in his forties or fifties with multiple sclerosis. CDR3 in amino acids: CASSLLGAYEQYF. The CDR3 region has the DNA TGTGCCAGCAGCTTACTGGGGGCCTACGAGCAGTACTTC.